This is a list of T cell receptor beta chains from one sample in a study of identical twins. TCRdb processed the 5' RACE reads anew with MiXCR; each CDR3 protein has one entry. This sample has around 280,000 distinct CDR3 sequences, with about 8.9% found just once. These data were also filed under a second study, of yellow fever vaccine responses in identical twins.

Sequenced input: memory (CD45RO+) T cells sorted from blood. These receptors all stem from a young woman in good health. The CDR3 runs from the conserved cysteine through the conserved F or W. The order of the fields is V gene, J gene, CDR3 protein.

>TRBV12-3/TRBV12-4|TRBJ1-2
CASSLPQGSGYTF
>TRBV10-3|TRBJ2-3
CAISEYSGTDTQYF
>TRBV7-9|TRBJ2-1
CASSLEAVTGRREQFF
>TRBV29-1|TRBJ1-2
CSVPDSVHYGYTF
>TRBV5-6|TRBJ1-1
CASSLDGGATEAFF
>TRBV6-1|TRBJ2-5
CASGTGVGKLETQYF
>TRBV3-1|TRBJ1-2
CASSQGVVGYTF
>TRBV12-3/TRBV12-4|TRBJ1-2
CASSLGGVSYGYTF
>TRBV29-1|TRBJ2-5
CSVGDRTREAQYF
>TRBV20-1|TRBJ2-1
CSARPVSGGAAEQFF
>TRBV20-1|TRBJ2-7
CSARDTSGPPQLF
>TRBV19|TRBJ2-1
CASSGLAASYNEQFF
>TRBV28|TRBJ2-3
CASSFLAGRGTDTQYF
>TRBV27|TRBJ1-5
CASRPTGTAYNSNQPQHF
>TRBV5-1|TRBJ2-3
CASRGQWPIFSTDTQYF
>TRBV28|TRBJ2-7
CASSSPGRSTYEQYF
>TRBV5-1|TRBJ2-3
CASSSGTSPSTDTQYF
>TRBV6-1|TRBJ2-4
CASSEARGEGRGDIQYF
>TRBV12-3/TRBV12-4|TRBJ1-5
CASSLAQGSNQPQHF
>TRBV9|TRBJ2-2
CASSVGISGSSNTGELFF